The 9 T cell receptor beta chains in this list originate from one sample, sequenced in a study of cytomegalovirus exposure and HLA in healthy donors. The PCR used 60 Vbeta and 13 Jbeta primers. Sequencing was performed with immunoSEQ multiplex PCR; in TCRdb, only in-frame clones are kept and a portion is missing. The sample gives more than 65,000 clones, around two thirds of which show up once; about 6.9% is in the top ten. Specimen: PBMCs. These receptors all come from a woman aged 45-65 years in good health and CMV-seropositive.

The chain links TRBV4-2 to TRBJ1-4; TRBD1 agrees at 7 bases. The CDR3 sequence is 14 residues long. The germline gives CDR1 LGHNA, CDR2 YNFKEQ. V was pared by 6 bases and J by 8 bases, with 9 bases of the junction left unmatched. CDR3 nucleotide sequence: TGTGCCAGCAGGAACGACAGGGCGGGGGAAAAACTGTTTTTT. Its protein is CASRNDRAGEKLFF.

The gene calls are TRBV4-2 and TRBJ1-6; tentatively, D is TRBD1 (6 bases). The CDR3 is 15 residues long. The V end lost 8 bases, the J end lost 7 bases, and 18 bases lay between the germline ends. The germline CDR1 and CDR2 sequences are LGHNA and YNFKEQ. CDR3 in DNA: TGTGCCAGCTCCCTAGGGGACATGGGGAATTCACCCCTCCACTTT. Translating it yields CASSLGDMGNSPLHF.

This chain joins TRBV19 and TRBJ2-5; 8 bases are a match to TRBD1. Germline CDR1 reads LNHDA; CDR2 reads SQIVND (reference sequence). This CDR3 spans 16 amino acids. The trim removed 5 bases at V and 0 bases at J, leaving 8 bases unmatched. CDR3 coding DNA: TGTGCCAGTAGTGGTCCGCGGACAGGGTACCAAGAGACCCAGTACTTC. Amino acid sequence: CASSGPRTGYQETQYF.

There are a few counts of this clone. The chain uses TRBV14 and TRBJ2-7, with D possibly TRBD1 on 6 matching bases. The CDR3 is 13 residues long. The germline V gene encodes CDR1 SGHDN and CDR2 FVKESK. The V end was cut by 3 bases, the J end by 4 bases, with 10 bases between. Here the CDR3 reads CASSQHTGYEQYV. CDR3 nucleotides: TGTGCCAGCAGCCAGCACACAGGGTACGAGCAGTACGTC.

Regarding this clone: At one of its ends the junction is not consistent with the germline gene, which may arise from a read error. The J gene is TRBJ2-5, the V gene TRBV7-9; 9 nucleotides align to TRBD1. Looked up from germline, CDR1 is SEHNR and CDR2 is FQNEAQ (reference sequence). The CDR3 runs 13 residues. The CDR3 loop is CSSSLDRGWTQYF. The CDR3 DNA is TGTTCCAGCAGCTTAGACAGGGGGTGGACCCAGTACTTC.

The chain is built from TRBV4-2 and TRBJ1-1, with 10 positions matching TRBD1. The J segment lost 3 bases and the V segment lost 4 bases, leaving 5 bases of the junction unmatched. The CDR3 extends over 15 amino acids. Germline CDR1 and CDR2: LGHNA and YNFKEQ. CDR3 in amino acids: CASSLRTGGDTEAFF. Written as DNA, the CDR3 is TGTGCCAGCAGCCTTAGGACAGGGGGGGACACTGAAGCTTTCTTT.

The chain combines TRBV20-1 with TRBJ1-1; perhaps TRBD1 as D (5 bases). The V end lost 1 base, the J end lost 11 bases, and 11 bases lay between the germline ends. CDR1 DFQATT and CDR2 SNEGSKA come from the germline V gene (reference sequence). The CDR3 is made up of 11 amino acids. The CDR3 region has the DNA TGCAGTGCTAGAGCGGGCCCAGGGGCTTTCTTT. It codes for CSARAGPGAFF.

The chain is built from TRBV7-6 and TRBJ2-1; D ambiguous. Per germline, CDR1 SGHVS and CDR2 FNYEAQ. The V end lost 1 base, the J end lost 0 bases, and 16 bases lay between the germline ends. The CDR3 runs 18 residues. The CDR3 sequence: CASSLVFRFPDSYNEQFF. In nucleotides, the CDR3 is TGTGCCAGCAGCTTAGTGTTTAGATTCCCTGACTCCTACAATGAGCAGTTCTTC.

On this clone: Additional DNA sequences in this sample encode the identical CDR3. The genes are TRBV7-3 and TRBJ2-1; D may be TRBD2 (6 bases). The germline V gene has CDR1 SGHTA and CDR2 FQGTGA. Trimming removed 4 bases from V and 4 bases from J, with 11 bases in between. The CDR3 contains 14 residues. For the CDR3, the DNA is TGTGCCAGCAGCTCTTCCGGGACTTACAATGAGCAGTTCTTC. It translates to CASSSSGTYNEQFF.